This TCR beta chain appears in the sequencing data of a study of CD8+CD57+ T cells in acquired aplastic anemia. Whole-study context: Sorted CD4+ and CD8+ cells yielded 2.5 to 3.5 ug of DNA on average. Healthy donors gave 10 million to 11 million reads on average for CD4+ cells. Overall study results and limits: Patients and controls shared fewer than 30 CD8+ CDR3 sequences. Controls and patients did not differ significantly in CD8+ Simpson's diversity.

This CDR3 has 13 residues. Trimming cost V 6 bases and J 3 bases, with 8 bases left between them. Germline values: CDR1 SNHLY, CDR2 FYNNEI. According to the study, genomic DNA was the template for TCR beta VDJ and CDR3 profiling. From the reads, TCRdb called clonotypes with MiXCR, one entry per CDR3 protein. The sample records about 160,000 distinct CDR3 sequences, roughly 45% being singletons. This clonotype was counted at least ten times. Its antigen is unknown. This rearrangement joins TRBV2 to TRBJ2-2; D remains ambiguous. The TCR was taken from a human donor in good health. Sequencing was carried out using sorted CD4+, CD8+, or CD8+CD57+ T cells (not recorded which) from PBMCs. Here the CDR3 DNA reads TGTGCCAGCAGGGGCAGCCACACCGGGGAGCTGTTTTTT. Translated: CASRGSHTGELFF.